The entry below gives a single TCR beta chain sequence along with its context. This entry belongs to a study of technical replicates of blood from a few donors. Here immunoSEQ multiplex PCR was the method, and the copy in TCRdb shows in-frame clones only, minus some. The table has some 13,000 clones, over 70% seen once. The CDR3 is 14 amino acids. The V segment lost 6 bases and the J segment 6 bases; nucleotides outside the gene matches: 10. Germline-derived CDR1 and CDR2 are SGHNT and YYREEE (reference sequence). The V gene is TRBV5-4, the J gene TRBJ2-3; TRBD2 aligns across 7 bases. Material: PBMCs. The receptor was isolated from a human donor in good health. The CDR3 DNA is TGTGCCAGCACCCCCCAGAGGGGAGGGGATACGCAGTATTTT. It translates to CASTPQRGGDTQYF. The full variable domain, in which reference TRBV5-4 and TRBJ2-3 provide the parts outside the CDR3, is ETGVTQSPTHLIKTRGQQVTLRCSSQSGHNTVSWYQQALGQGPQFIFQYYREEENGRGNFPPRFSGLQFPNYSSELNVNALELDDSALYLCASTPQRGGDTQYFGPGTRLTVL.